The clone carrying this TCR beta chain was counted a few times. Its antigen is currently unknown. The data derive from a study of naive and memory T cell subsets. Two oligonucleotides, mixed equimolar, formed the beta constant-region primer covering TRBC1 and TRBC2. Four rounds of PCR amplified the ligated cDNA using nested alpha and beta constant-region primers plus SP2. A 12-nucleotide UMI and the SP2 primer were added to the cDNA 3' end by oligonucleotide ligation. TCRdb ran MiXCR on the UMI-ligation and nested PCR reads and lists one entry per CDR3 protein. The sample yields some 110,000 distinct CDR3 sequences, approximately 14% seen once. Germline V gives CDR1 DFQATT, CDR2 SNEGSKA (reference sequence). CDR3 size: 15 residues. Germline trimming cut 1 base from V and 2 bases from J; bases unmatched to any gene: 1. Overall study findings and caveats: There was no ground truth to check naive and memory subset results. In naive cells, over 85% of TCR sequences were seen only once. Especially in CD8 cells, naive repertoires contained a few larger clonotypes, possibly CD45RA-re-expressing memory cells.

Cells stained for CD3, CD4, CD8, CD45RA and CD27 were sorted into four subsets. Material: naive CD8+ T cells from blood. The clonotype originates from a human donor in good health. The rearrangement joins TRBV20-1 to TRBJ2-1, with 11 bases matching TRBD2. CDR3 amino acids: CSARATSGAYNEQFF. CDR3 DNA sequence: TGCAGTGCTAGAGCGACTAGCGGGGCCTACAATGAGCAGTTCTTC.